Shown below are 29 T cell receptor beta chains from a single sample sequenced in a study of T-cell memory formation after mild COVID-19. One entry per CDR3 protein, called by TCRdb with MiXCR from the 5' RACE reads. The repertoire has 110,000 to 150,000 distinct CDR3 sequences, 14% of them found once; the top ten carry about 27%. Input material: PBMCs or a T cell subset sorted from them (not recorded which). Receptors were obtained from an adult woman who had mild COVID-19 (a few samples of this study predate the infection). Cell type and time point are not known.

This clonotype was picked up a small number of times. The chain has TRBV12-3 or TRBV12-4 and TRBJ2-3; D gene uncertain. This CDR3 is 13 amino acids long. The V gene lost 5 bases and the J gene lost 2 bases, with 8 bases spanning the gap. The CDR3 loop reads CASSHGPTDTQYF. The CDR3 DNA reads as TGTGCCAGCAGTCATGGACCCACAGATACGCAGTATTTT.

The chain links TRBV11-3 to TRBJ2-2; D is possibly TRBD2 (5 bases). The CDR3 is 17 residues long. V gave up 5 bases and J gave up 1 base, with 17 bases separating them. The V gene's germline CDR1 is SGHNT and CDR2 YENEEA. CDR3 sequence (DNA): TGTGCCAGCAGCCAAAGTGAGGGAAGCTGGAACACCGGGGAGCTGTTTTTT. Protein: CASSQSEGSWNTGELFF.

This clonotype was seen ten or more times. The chain recombines TRBV5-5 with TRBJ2-1; 10 positions agree with TRBD2. CDR1 SGHKS and CDR2 YYEKEE come from the germline V gene (reference sequence). The junction had 6 bases not matched to a gene; V was cut back by 0 bases and J by 6 bases. This CDR3 spans 16 amino acids. The CDR3 bases are TGTGCCAGCAGCTTGGTAGCGGGGGGACTTTTCAATGAGCAGTTCTTC. Translating it yields CASSLVAGGLFNEQFF.

The chain uses TRBV29-1 and TRBJ2-2; 8 bases match TRBD1. Per germline, CDR1 SQVTM and CDR2 ANQGSEA. This CDR3 comprises 16 residues. Unmatched junction bases numbered 10, after V lost 1 base and J lost 6 bases. The CDR3 DNA reads as TGCAGCGTTGAAGTCCCGGGGCAGGGGGCGGCCGGGGAGCTGTTTTTT. Protein sequence: CSVEVPGQGAAGELFF.

This clonotype showed up just a few times. The genes are TRBV13 and TRBJ2-3, with a weak D call TRBD2 (5 bases). From germline, CDR1 is PRHDT and CDR2 FYEKMQ (reference sequence). V was shortened by 6 bases and J by 3 bases, with 13 bases between the two germline ends. This CDR3 has 14 amino acids. The CDR3 here is CASSSDSGTDTQYF. For the CDR3, the DNA is TGTGCCAGCAGTAGTGACTCGGGGACAGATACGCAGTATTTT.

This clonotype was detected a few times. The rearrangement uses TRBV5-1 and TRBJ2-5; TRBD1 agrees at 8 bases. After removal of 2 bases from V and 4 bases from J, the junction contained 13 bases not matched to a gene. CDR3 length equals 17 residues. CDR1 SGHRS and CDR2 YFSETQ come from the germline V gene. In nucleotides, the CDR3 is TGCGCCAGCAGCTTCGGGCCCTCAGGGGGCCCGGGAGAGACCCAGTACTTC. Its translation is CASSFGPSGGPGETQYF.

This clonotype was seen a few times. The V and J genes are TRBV12-3 or TRBV12-4 and TRBJ1-1; D is unresolved. Trimming took 9 bases from V and 0 from J, leaving 11 bases between them. The CDR3 has 13 amino acids. In DNA form, the CDR3 reads TGTGCCAGTTTGGACTCGTTGAACACTGAAGCTTTCTTT. Translated, it gives CASLDSLNTEAFF.

This clonotype was counted between two and nine times. The chain joins TRBV12-3 or TRBV12-4 to TRBJ1-1; perhaps TRBD1 as D (5 bases). This CDR3 is built from 15 residues. Trimming left V 5 bases short and J 3 bases short, with 16 bases between. CDR3 DNA sequence: TGTGCCAGCAGTGAACCGGGACGGTGGGACACTGAAGCTTTCTTT. This codes for CASSEPGRWDTEAFF.

The rearrangement joins TRBV12-3 or TRBV12-4 to TRBJ2-1; 12 bases match TRBD2. V gave up 7 bases and J gave up 5 bases; unmatched junction bases: 3. This CDR3 is 14 amino acids long. The CDR3, as DNA: TGTGCCAGCAAATGGACTAGCGGGGACAATGAGCAGTTCTTC. Its translation: CASKWTSGDNEQFF.

This clonotype was seen a handful of times. The chain recombines TRBV25-1 with TRBJ2-7, with D tentatively TRBD2 (5 bases). Per the germline V gene, CDR1 is MGHDK and CDR2 is SYGVNS. Trimming removed 8 bases from V and 0 bases from J, with 11 bases in between. The CDR3 is 13 residues long. DNA of the CDR3: TGTGCCAGCTGCCTCCGGGACTCCTACGAGCAGTACTTC. It yields the protein CASCLRDSYEQYF.

This clonotype has more than one count but fewer than ten. This rearrangement joins TRBV4-1 to TRBJ2-3; 8 bases are a match to TRBD2. The V gene's germline CDR1 is MGHRA and CDR2 YSYEKL. Trimming removed 2 bases from V and 4 bases from J; junction bases left unmatched: 8. This CDR3 has 16 amino acids. CDR3: CASSQRTSLRADTQYF. The DNA for the CDR3 is TGCGCCAGCAGCCAAAGGACTAGCCTTCGTGCAGATACGCAGTATTTT.

This clonotype has just a few counts. This sequence joins TRBV5-6 and TRBJ2-3; 13 bases are a match to TRBD2. Germline values: CDR1 SGHDT, CDR2 YYEEEE. The CDR3 runs to 19 residues. Trimming at V came to 4 bases and at J to 3 bases, leaving 14 bases not matched to a gene. This CDR3 is CASSQLGTSGVIGTDTQYF. The CDR3 DNA reads TGTGCCAGCAGCCAACTCGGGACTAGCGGGGTAATCGGGACAGATACGCAGTATTTT.

This clonotype was seen a handful of times. The J gene is TRBJ1-5, the V gene TRBV6-1; D not resolved. The V gene lost 4 bases and the J gene lost 5 bases, with 21 bases spanning the gap. The CDR3 is 17 amino acids. Per the germline V gene, CDR1 is MNHNS and CDR2 is SASEGT. Here the CDR3 DNA reads TGTGCCAGCAGTGCTTCATATGGAGGGCCCAATGATCAGCCCCAGCATTTT. Translated, it gives CASSASYGGPNDQPQHF.

This rearrangement joins TRBV4-1 to TRBJ2-5, with a weak D call TRBD2 (5 bases). V lost 4 bases and J 4 bases, leaving 22 bases between the germline ends. CDR1 and CDR2 from the germline V gene are MGHRA and YSYEKL. The CDR3 runs 17 residues. The CDR3 region is CASSRSTTKAPLETQYF. CDR3 sequence (DNA): TGCGCCAGCAGCCGGTCGACTACGAAGGCGCCCTTAGAGACCCAGTACTTC.

This chain connects TRBV4-3 to TRBJ2-1; 8 bases align to TRBD2. V shed 0 bases, J shed 5 bases, and the junction held 9 bases outside the gene matches. The germline CDR1 and CDR2 sequences are LGHNA and YSLEER. CDR3 length equals 17 residues. Here the CDR3 reads CASSQDSGGRFDNEQFF. In DNA form, the CDR3 reads TGCGCCAGCAGCCAAGATTCAGGCGGGAGGTTCGACAATGAGCAGTTCTTC.

V is TRBV12-3 or TRBV12-4 and J is TRBJ2-5, with D perhaps TRBD2 (5 bases). Trimming took off 5 bases at V and 3 bases at J, with 10 bases between the two ends. The CDR3 runs to 13 residues. This CDR3 is CASSPSSEETQYF. CDR3 nucleotide sequence: TGTGCCAGCAGTCCTAGCTCGGAAGAGACCCAGTACTTC.

There are many counts of this clonotype. The chain combines TRBV20-1 with TRBJ2-1; tentatively, D is TRBD1 (6 bases). Deletions cut 3 bases from V and 8 bases from J, with 14 bases between. CDR1 is DFQATT, CDR2 SNEGSKA, per germline (reference sequence). CDR3 length: 13 residues. The CDR3 nucleotides are TGCAGTGCTAGTTTTCTTGGGGGCCATGAGCAGTTCTTC. Encoded protein: CSASFLGGHEQFF.

This clonotype has only a few counts. The chain couples TRBV4-1 to TRBJ2-3; 8 nucleotides align to TRBD1. Germline CDR1 is MGHRA and CDR2 is YSYEKL. J was trimmed by 2 bases and V by 4 bases; bases with no gene match: 5. The CDR3 totals 15 residues. This CDR3 is CASSRTTGDTDTQYF. DNA of the CDR3: TGCGCCAGCAGCCGAACGACAGGGGACACAGATACGCAGTATTTT.

This clonotype was observed a handful of times. This sequence joins TRBV20-1 and TRBJ2-7, with 7 bases fitting TRBD2. Trimming at V came to 2 bases and at J to 5 bases, leaving 12 bases not matched to a gene. This CDR3 has 15 residues. Germline CDR1 DFQATT, CDR2 SNEGSKA (reference sequence). CDR3 DNA sequence: TGCAGTGCTAGACTACTAGCGCCAGGTAGAAACGAGCAGTACTTC. It is translated as CSARLLAPGRNEQYF.

V gene TRBV27 combines with J gene TRBJ1-1; no clear D. The CDR3 extends over 15 amino acids. The germline CDR1 and CDR2 sequences are MNHEY and SMNVEV (reference sequence). V was clipped by 5 bases and J by 1 base, with 14 bases between them. The CDR3 loop is CASSRGPGRNTEAFF. The CDR3 DNA is TGTGCCAGCAGTCGGGGTCCCGGGAGGAACACTGAAGCTTTCTTT.

V usage is TRBV6-2 or TRBV6-3 and J usage is TRBJ2-7; D assignment may be TRBD1 or TRBD2 (6 bases each). In germline, CDR1 is MNHEY, CDR2 SVGEGT. CDR3 length: 20 residues. The ends were cut back, 5 bases at V and 0 bases at J, with 29 bases in the middle. As DNA, the CDR3 is TGTGCCAGCAGTCAAGGGGGGACCAATTTGCGGCCCACTTACTCCTACGAGCAGTACTTC. Translating gives CASSQGGTNLRPTYSYEQYF.

This clonotype was found a few times. The chain has TRBV12-3 or TRBV12-4 and TRBJ2-3; 8 positions match TRBD2. V lost 10 bases and J lost 1; bases outside the gene matches: 4. This CDR3 comprises 13 residues. The CDR3 region has the DNA TGTGCCATCAAAGCGGGGGGCACAGATACGCAGTATTTT. Translated: CAIKAGGTDTQYF.

V and J are TRBV15 and TRBJ2-4; D is possibly TRBD2 (6 bases). Per the germline V gene, CDR1 is LNHNV and CDR2 is YYDKDF (reference sequence). This CDR3 comprises 13 residues. V gave up 8 bases and J gave up 7 bases, with 15 bases separating them. The CDR3 DNA follows: TGTGCCACCTCCCAAGCGGGTGGCAACATTCAGTACTTC. It encodes CATSQAGGNIQYF.

V and J are TRBV5-1 and TRBJ1-1; D is unclear. The CDR3 is made up of 13 amino acids. V lost 0 bases to trimming and J lost 6 bases, with 9 bases between them. CDR1 is SGHRS, CDR2 YFSETQ, per germline. The CDR3 here is CASSLGGSPEAFF. The CDR3 DNA reads as TGCGCCAGCAGCTTGGGTGGGTCCCCTGAAGCTTTCTTT.

This clonotype has a count of ten or more. The V call is TRBV7-6, the J call TRBJ2-3; 9 nucleotides agree with TRBD2. This CDR3 comprises 15 residues. Germline V lookup: CDR1 SGHVS, CDR2 FNYEAQ. The V gene end was trimmed by 4 bases and the J gene end by 2 bases; junction bases not matched to a gene: 4. The CDR3: CASSSLAGNTDTQYF. The CDR3 DNA sequence: TGTGCCAGCAGCTCCCTAGCGGGGAACACAGATACGCAGTATTTT.

In this sample, this clonotype turned up a few times. The gene calls are TRBV4-2 and TRBJ2-1; TRBD2 matches 8 bases. Per the germline V gene, CDR1 is LGHNA and CDR2 is YNFKEQ. V was pared by 0 bases and J by 0 bases, with 13 bases of the junction left unmatched. The CDR3 sequence is 20 residues long. The CDR3 bases are TGTGCCAGCAGCCAAGATCTGAGGACTAGCACACGGAGCTCCTACAATGAGCAGTTCTTC. Amino acids: CASSQDLRTSTRSSYNEQFF.

This clonotype turned up a few times. The chain employs TRBV27 and TRBJ2-7; 7 nucleotides match TRBD1. The CDR3 consists of 18 residues. Germline CDR1 MNHEY, CDR2 SMNVEV (reference sequence). Germline trimming cut 6 bases from V and 0 bases from J; bases unmatched to any gene: 17. The CDR3 DNA reads TGTGCCAGCAGGCACAACCTAATTACCGGGACAGCCTCCTACGAGCAGTACTTC. Translating it yields CASRHNLITGTASYEQYF.

This CDR3 is CATSSKRGTENNEQFF. CDR3 nucleotides: TGTGCCACCAGCAGTAAGCGGGGGACCGAAAACAATGAGCAGTTCTTC. The chain uses TRBV15 and TRBJ2-1; 8 bases are shared with TRBD2. This CDR3 region has 16 residues. V shed 3 bases, J shed 5 bases, and the junction held 9 bases outside the gene matches. CDR1 LNHNV and CDR2 YYDKDF come from the germline V gene (reference sequence). The full variable domain, completed using reference TRBV15 and TRBJ2-1, is DAMVIQNPRYQVTQFGKPVTLSCSQTLNHNVMYWYQQKSSQAPKLLFHYYDKDFNNEADTPDNFQSRRPNTSFCFLDIRSPGLGDTAMYLCATSSKRGTENNEQFFGPGTRLTVL.

Written as DNA, the CDR3 is TGTGCCAGTAGTTCACCTAGCGGGAGGGCCCAAGAGACCCAGTACTTC. Its translation: CASSSPSGRAQETQYF. V is TRBV19 and J is TRBJ2-5, with 12 bases lining up with TRBD2. This CDR3 has 16 amino acids. The germline gives CDR1 LNHDA, CDR2 SQIVND (reference sequence). V lost 5 bases and J lost 1; bases outside the gene matches: 5.